Listed below are T cell receptor beta chains from one sample, sequenced in a study of hypomethylating agent response in myelodysplastic syndrome. Some clones are missing from TCRdb's copy, which holds only in-frame ones; the method was immunoSEQ multiplex PCR. The sample has about 10,000 clones, 65% to 85% seen once. The sample here was bone marrow, taken before or after starting hypomethylating agent treatment for myelodysplastic syndrome (not recorded which). The receptors shown here come from a human donor with myelodysplastic syndrome. CDR3s include the opening cysteine and the closing phenylalanine or tryptophan. The order of the fields is V gene, D gene, J gene, CDR3 protein. D genes are given only for firm matches.

v_gene: TRBV4-2; d_gene: TRBD1; j_gene: TRBJ2-2; CDR3aa: CASSLGQGVGELFF
v_gene: TRBV5-1; d_gene: NA; j_gene: TRBJ1-4; CDR3aa: CASSLEGANEKLFF
v_gene: TRBV19; d_gene: TRBD2; j_gene: TRBJ2-1; CDR3aa: CASSLGLAGGIDEQFF
v_gene: TRBV7-9; d_gene: NA; j_gene: TRBJ1-1; CDR3aa: CASSYGVAEAFF
v_gene: TRBV5-1; d_gene: NA; j_gene: TRBJ1-1; CDR3aa: CASSLRGLDTEAFF
v_gene: TRBV19; d_gene: TRBD1; j_gene: TRBJ2-3; CDR3aa: CASSTRTGGASPDTQYF
v_gene: TRBV11-2; d_gene: TRBD2; j_gene: TRBJ2-7; CDR3aa: CASTPGLAGLGEQYF
v_gene: TRBV5-1; d_gene: TRBD1; j_gene: TRBJ1-5; CDR3aa: CASSADPGQGPYSNQPQHF
v_gene: TRBV14; d_gene: NA; j_gene: TRBJ2-5; CDR3aa: CASSQGRWQAQETQYF
v_gene: TRBV6-4; d_gene: NA; j_gene: TRBJ2-2; CDR3aa: CASSDRSFAGELFF
v_gene: TRBV2; d_gene: TRBD1; j_gene: TRBJ2-7; CDR3aa: CASSTGTGGPF
v_gene: TRBV10-2; d_gene: NA; j_gene: TRBJ1-4; CDR3aa: CASSETGEKLFF
v_gene: TRBV30; d_gene: TRBD2; j_gene: TRBJ2-2; CDR3aa: CAWSRGGNTGELFF
v_gene: TRBV18; d_gene: TRBD1; j_gene: TRBJ2-7; CDR3aa: CASSIQGEGDEQYF
v_gene: TRBV6-4; d_gene: NA; j_gene: TRBJ2-4; CDR3aa: CASSQTGTSDIQYF